The clone carrying this TCR beta chain came up a few times. The sample belongs to a study of blood T cell repertoires in COVID-19. Clones were sequenced by immunoSEQ multiplex PCR, and TCRdb holds only the in-frame ones, with some missing. Seen here are about 190,000 clones, around four fifths observed once, and the top ten hold about 3%. V lost 4 bases, J lost 2 bases, and 10 bases lay in between. CDR1 and CDR2 (germline): SGHNT, YYREEE (reference sequence). This CDR3 region has 14 residues. This chain connects TRBV5-4 to TRBJ1-5; D not certain. The receptor comes from a woman older than 75 with active or convalescent COVID-19. The sample comprised peripheral blood. CDR3 region: CASSQGGGNQPQHF. CDR3 in DNA: TGTGCCAGCAGCCAAGGCGGGGGCAATCAGCCCCAGCATTTT.